This section outlines one T cell receptor beta chain sequence together with its context. Its antigen is unidentified. TCRdb keeps only in-frame clones here, not all; method: immunoSEQ multiplex PCR. The table shows more than 50,000 clones, with more than 80% occurring only once. This record comes from a study of T cell responses to AZD1222 COVID-19 vaccine. Study information: Second-dose schedules of about 4 or about 12 weeks were combined. Whole-study findings and limits: Two AZD1222 doses significantly raised spike-specific TCR breadth and depth over controls. Only 5 or 6 AZD1222 recipients tested seropositive at baseline. Among the donors, most were white British and more were female, and clonal diversity was possibly underestimated.

The CDR3 is 18 amino acids. Trimming stripped 0 bases from V and 5 bases from J, with 20 bases between. Germline CDR1 reads SGHNT; CDR2 reads YENEEA. This receptor was obtained from an adult in good health. The rearrangement joins TRBV11-3 to TRBJ2-1; maybe TRBD1 (7 bases). The sequenced sample was peripheral blood, obtained on day 0 of AZD1222 vaccination. CDR3 residues: CASSLDQGGSALNNEQFF. As DNA, the CDR3 is TGTGCCAGCAGCTTAGATCAGGGGGGATCCGCTTTAAACAATGAGCAGTTCTTC.